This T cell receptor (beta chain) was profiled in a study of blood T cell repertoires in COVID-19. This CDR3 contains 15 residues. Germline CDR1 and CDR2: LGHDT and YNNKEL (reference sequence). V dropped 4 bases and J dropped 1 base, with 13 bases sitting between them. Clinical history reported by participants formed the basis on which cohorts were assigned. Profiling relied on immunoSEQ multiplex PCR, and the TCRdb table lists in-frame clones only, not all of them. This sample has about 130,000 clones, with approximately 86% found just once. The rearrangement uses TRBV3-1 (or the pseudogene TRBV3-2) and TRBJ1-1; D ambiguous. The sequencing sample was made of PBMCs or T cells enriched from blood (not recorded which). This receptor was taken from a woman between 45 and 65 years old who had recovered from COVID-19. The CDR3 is CASSPDRTENTEAFF. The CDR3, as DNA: TGTGCCAGCAGCCCTGATAGGACTGAGAACACTGAAGCTTTCTTT.